This TCR beta chain emerged from a study of HIV-infected patients and healthy controls. Study-wide findings and caveats: Size-matched repertoire data failed to replicate the apparent Gini index recovery after therapy in HIV-infected patients. Eight alpha and eight beta V genes differed significantly in mean usage between HIV-infected patients and controls.

cDNA was made from about 480 ng RNA using alpha and beta constant primers. Separate chain-specific third strand synthesis with multiplexing indices produced the alpha and beta libraries. Two random hexamers, added before amplification and joined, formed each molecule's 12-nucleotide barcode. TCRdb fed the 5' RACE reads into MiXCR, producing one record per CDR3 protein. The table lists about 6,500 distinct CDR3 sequences, more than 6.5% of them singletons. Trimming took off 4 bases at V and 1 base at J, with 9 bases between the two ends. Germline CDR1 and CDR2: SGHRS and YFSETQ. This CDR3 spans 13 amino acids. By share of the sample, this clonotype is medium-sized. As yet, its antigen is unknown. Roughly three months, about 14 weeks, into antiretroviral therapy, follow-up blood was collected. Whole blood was used without fractionation, so all unsorted peripheral T cells were included.

This specimen consisted of blood, obtained during antiretroviral therapy. This clonotype originated in an adult with HIV infection. This chain uses TRBV5-1 with TRBJ2-7; D uncertain. The CDR3 spells CASSPGWSYEQYF. CDR3 coding DNA: TGCGCCAGCAGCCCAGGTTGGTCCTACGAGCAGTACTTC.